One sample yielded the 14 T cell receptor beta chains listed below, sequenced in a study of blood T cell repertoires in COVID-19. Sequencing was performed with immunoSEQ multiplex PCR; in TCRdb, only in-frame clones are kept and a portion is missing. The data contain more than 200,000 clones, around nine tenths of them singletons. The sample comprised PBMCs or T cells enriched from blood (not recorded which). These receptors were obtained from a woman aged 50 to 65 who had recovered from COVID-19.

This sequence joins TRBV5-1 and TRBJ2-5; a weak D match, TRBD2 (6 bases). CDR3 length: 15 amino acids. Germline CDR1 SGHRS, CDR2 YFSETQ. The V and J ends lost 0 bases and 5 bases respectively, with 14 bases between them. CDR3 in DNA: TGCGCCAGCAGCTTGGTACTGGCGGGGAGGGAGACCCAGTACTTC. Amino acids: CASSLVLAGRETQYF.

V and J are TRBV20-1 and TRBJ1-2; tentative D call: TRBD1 (5 bases). Germline V gene lookup returns CDR1 DFQATT and CDR2 SNEGSKA (reference sequence). The CDR3 contains 11 residues. The V and J ends lost 5 bases and 5 bases respectively, with 9 bases between them. Written as DNA, the CDR3 is TGCAGTGCTGTAACAGGTTATGGCTACACCTTC. The encoded protein is CSAVTGYGYTF.

V is TRBV15 and J is TRBJ2-1, with 8 nucleotides matching TRBD1. Germline lookup yields CDR1 LNHNV and CDR2 YYDKDF (reference sequence). The CDR3 spans 14 residues. V lost 4 bases and J lost 6; bases outside the gene matches: 5. CDR3 residues: CATSTGQGGNEQFF. The DNA of the CDR3 is TGTGCCACCAGCACCGGACAGGGAGGCAATGAGCAGTTCTTC. Drawing the rest from reference TRBV15 and TRBJ2-1, the complete variable domain is DAMVIQNPRYQVTQFGKPVTLSCSQTLNHNVMYWYQQKSSQAPKLLFHYYDKDFNNEADTPDNFQSRRPNTSFCFLDIRSPGLGDTAMYLCATSTGQGGNEQFFGPGTRLTVL.

The chain employs TRBV27 and TRBJ1-6; 7 bases are shared with TRBD1. Germline V gene sequence: CDR1 MNHEY, CDR2 SMNVEV (reference sequence). V lost 8 bases to trimming and J lost 9 bases; unmatched junction nucleotides: 16. This CDR3 comprises 16 residues. The CDR3 reads CASGVNGRGLGSPLHF. For the CDR3, the DNA is TGTGCCAGCGGGGTAAACGGGAGGGGGCTGGGTTCACCCCTCCACTTT.

The chain joins TRBV2 to TRBJ1-5; D not certain. The CDR3 sequence is 15 residues long. With 5 bases removed from V and 1 base from J, the gap between germline ends came to 12 bases. The germline V gene encodes CDR1 SNHLY and CDR2 FYNNEI. This CDR3 reads CASSKWETSNQPQHF. Here the CDR3 DNA reads TGTGCCAGCAGTAAATGGGAGACAAGCAATCAGCCCCAGCATTTT.

The chain couples TRBV10-3 to TRBJ2-3; 9 nucleotides match TRBD1. The CDR3 is made up of 12 amino acids. CDR1 is ENHRY, CDR2 SYGVKD, per germline. After removal of 6 bases from V and 5 bases from J, the junction contained 0 bases not matched to a gene. CDR3 region: CAIRDRGDTQYF. The CDR3 DNA follows: TGTGCCATCAGGGACAGGGGAGATACGCAGTATTTT.

V and J are TRBV3-1 (or the pseudogene TRBV3-2) and TRBJ2-2; D remains ambiguous. V was pared by 7 bases and J by 6 bases, with 21 bases between. The germline gives CDR1 LGHDT, CDR2 YNNKEL (reference sequence). The CDR3 runs 16 residues. The CDR3 loop is CASTLRGPSLAGELFF. CDR3 bases: TGTGCCAGCACCCTCCGAGGCCCCTCCTTGGCCGGGGAGCTGTTTTTT.

The CDR3: CASSQYGGSGYTF. The CDR3 DNA reads as TGCGCCAGCAGCCAATACGGGGGGAGCGGCTACACCTTC. The rearrangement joins TRBV4-1 to TRBJ1-2; D is perhaps TRBD1 (5 bases). Trimming removed 2 bases at V and 8 bases at J, with 12 bases between. The CDR3 is 13 residues long. The germline V gene has CDR1 MGHRA and CDR2 YSYEKL.

V is TRBV11-2 and J is TRBJ2-7, with 10 bases aligning to TRBD1. The CDR3 is 15 residues long. The germline V gene encodes CDR1 SGHAT and CDR2 FQNNGV. V was pared by 3 bases and J by 3 bases, with 5 bases of the junction left unmatched. For the CDR3, the DNA is TGTGCCAGCAGCTTGGGACAGGGGTCTTTCTACGAGCAGTACTTC. It yields the protein CASSLGQGSFYEQYF.

J is TRBJ1-4 and V is TRBV7-9, with unresolved D. In germline, CDR1 is SEHNR, CDR2 FQNEAQ (reference sequence). V lost 7 bases to trimming and J lost 6 bases, with 18 bases between them. This CDR3 has 15 residues. The CDR3 region is CASTPSSVGDEKLFF. For the CDR3, the DNA is TGTGCCAGCACCCCCTCCTCAGTTGGAGATGAAAAACTGTTTTTT.

The chain has TRBV27 and TRBJ1-2, with D unresolved. The CDR3 is 14 amino acids. The germline CDR1 and CDR2 sequences are MNHEY and SMNVEV (reference sequence). Trimming took 3 bases from V and 8 from J, leaving 16 bases between them. The CDR3 nucleotides read TGTGCCAGCAGTTTTTATGGGCCCAGTCGGGGCTACACCTTC. Translation: CASSFYGPSRGYTF.

The chain joins TRBV18 to TRBJ1-2, with D tentatively TRBD1 (6 bases). Germline V gene data show CDR1 as KGHSH and CDR2 as LQKENI. Trimming left V 3 bases short and J 7 bases short, with 12 bases between. CDR3 length equals 13 residues. DNA of the CDR3: TGTGCCAGCTCACCTAACAGGGAAAGTGGCTACACCTTC. Protein sequence: CASSPNRESGYTF.

V usage is TRBV10-3 and J usage is TRBJ1-3, with TRBD1 matching 7 bases. Germline-derived CDR1 and CDR2 are ENHRY and SYGVKD. The trim removed 3 bases at V and 2 bases at J, leaving 19 bases unmatched. The length of the CDR3 is 20 residues. The CDR3 bases are TGTGCCATCAGTGAAGGTGGTGACAGGGCTTACTCCGGGCCTGGAAACACCATATATTTT. As protein: CAISEGGDRAYSGPGNTIYF.

The rearrangement uses TRBV19 and TRBJ1-1; 8 bases fit TRBD1. V was clipped by 7 bases and J by 0 bases; unmatched bases: 13. Germline lookup yields CDR1 LNHDA and CDR2 SQIVND (reference sequence). This CDR3 contains 17 residues. Here the CDR3 DNA reads TGTGCCAGTAAGTTGTACGGGACAGGATCCATGAACACTGAAGCTTTCTTT. This sequence encodes CASKLYGTGSMNTEAFF. Combining the CDR3 with reference TRBV19 and TRBJ1-1 gives the whole variable domain DGGITQSPKYLFRKEGQNVTLSCEQNLNHDAMYWYRQDPGQGLRLIYYSQIVNDFQKGDIAEGYSVSREKKESFPLTVTSAQKNPTAFYLCASKLYGTGSMNTEAFFGQGTRLTVV.